This T cell receptor (beta chain) was profiled in a study of CD8 T cells in ankylosing spondylitis. Study conclusions and caveats: Significantly higher representation of disease-linked clones was reported for matched ankylosing spondylitis synovial fluid. Ankylosing spondylitis blood appeared to carry a characteristic TCR beta motif of several highly homologous variants.

As concerns this clonotype: Its antigen is as yet unknown.

TCRdb used MiXCR to reprocess the 5' RACE reads, holding one entry per CDR3 protein. The sample consists of under 250,000 distinct CDR3 sequences, over 30% of them appearing once. The CDR3 covers 17 residues. The ends lost 7 bases at V and 5 bases at J; junction bases unmatched: 19. Germline values: CDR1 MNHEY, CDR2 SMNVEV (reference sequence). The sequencing sample was made of blood, either unsorted or a sorted T cell fraction (not recorded which). The chain links TRBV27 to TRBJ2-7; TRBD1 matches 8 bases. The clonotype was recovered from a male donor with ankylosing spondylitis or in good health (not recorded which). The CDR3 reads CASTHPRGTGSIHEQYF. CDR3 DNA sequence: TGTGCCAGCACCCATCCTCGGGGGACAGGCTCCATCCACGAGCAGTACTTC.